The clone carrying this TCR beta chain was counted ten times or more. The antigen is undetermined. The sample belongs to a study of identical twins. TCRdb reprocessed the 5' RACE reads with MiXCR, giving one entry per CDR3 protein. Among about 660,000 distinct CDR3 sequences listed, 8.5% to 9.5% were seen once. Study-level findings and limits: Cross-sectional statistical analysis was relied on for the conclusions, without the same donors being followed.

This CDR3 spans 16 amino acids. These data were also filed under a second study, of yellow fever vaccine responses in identical twins.

The V call is TRBV21-1, the J call TRBJ2-3. TRBV21-1 is a pseudogene. The receptor's source is a woman under 30 in good health. Input material: PBMCs. CDR3 sequence (DNA): TGTGCCAGCAGCAAAAGCGGGGAATTACCCACAGATACGCAGTATTTT. Encoded protein: CASSKSGELPTDTQYF.